The rows below give T cell receptor beta chains drawn from one sample of a study of blood T cell repertoires in COVID-19. Generated by immunoSEQ multiplex PCR, the TCRdb table keeps only in-frame clones and is missing some. The sample includes hundreds of thousands of clones, around 90% seen only once; the top ten take over 1%. Material: peripheral blood. These receptors originate from a man between 65 and 85 years old with acute or convalescent COVID-19. The CDR3 runs from the conserved cysteine through the conserved F or W. Each record gives: clone size, V gene, J gene, D gene, CDR3 length, CDR3 DNA, CDR3 protein. A D gene is named only where the DNA matches it firmly. Some rows mark clone size as missing; the rest say once, few, many or name a class of expanded clone.

NA	TRBV18	TRBJ2-2	NA	14	TGTGCCAGCTCACCACCCTCCCTCACCGGGGAGCTGTTTTTT	CASSPPSLTGELFF
NA	TRBV5-1	TRBJ2-2	TRBD2	18	TGCGCCAGCCGCAACCCTACTAGCGGAGCAACGAACACCGGGGAGCTGTTTTTT	CASRNPTSGATNTGELFF
NA	TRBV25-1	TRBJ1-2	TRBD1	17	TGTGCCAGCAGTGAATCCCCGGGACAGGGGGCTAACTATGGCTACACCTTC	CASSESPGQGANYGYTF
NA	TRBV20-1	TRBJ1-5	NA	12	TGCAGTGCTAGTCGTAGCAATCAGCCCCAGCATTTT	CSASRSNQPQHF
NA	TRBV18	TRBJ2-7	NA	15	TGTGCCAGCTCACCACGGGGTGGGAGTGGGGACGAGCAGTACTTC	CASSPRGGSGDEQYF
NA	TRBV28	TRBJ1-1	NA	12	TGTGCCAGCACCGTGGGGGCGACTGAAGCTTTCTTT	CASTVGATEAFF
NA	TRBV20-1	TRBJ1-2	TRBD1	11	TGCAGCCTCGACAGGGGCTATGGCTACACCTTC	CSLDRGYGYTF
NA	TRBV28	TRBJ2-7	NA	15	TGTGCCAGCAGTTCTCCGGGACTCCGCTCCTACGAGCAGTACTTC	CASSSPGLRSYEQYF
few	TRBV4-2	TRBJ1-2	NA	14	TGTGCCAGCAGCCAAGACCAGGGCAACTATGGCTACACCTTC	CASSQDQGNYGYTF
NA	TRBV28	TRBJ2-1	TRBD2	15	TGTGCCAGCAGTTTAGAACTAGCGGGAGTCAATGAGCAGTTCTTC	CASSLELAGVNEQFF
NA	TRBV10-3	TRBJ1-2	NA	16	TGTGCCATCAGTGAGTCGGCGGTCAATGCCCCCTATGGCTACACCTTC	CAISESAVNAPYGYTF
NA	TRBV19	TRBJ2-5	TRBD1	12	TGTGCCACTAAGGACAGGGTGGAGACCCAGTACTTC	CATKDRVETQYF
NA	TRBV2	TRBJ1-4	NA	14	TGTGCCAGCAGTGAAGGCCGGGTTAATGAAAAACTGTTTTTT	CASSEGRVNEKLFF
NA	TRBV5-5	TRBJ2-5	TRBD1	14	TGTGCCAGCAGCTTACTGGGACAGGGAGAGACCCAGTACTTC	CASSLLGQGETQYF
once	TRBV7-2	TRBJ1-1	NA	11	TGTGCCAGCAGTCGTGTCTACGAAGCTTTCTTT	CASSRVYEAFF